This TCR beta chain was captured in a study of molecular identifiers for immune sequencing clone quantification. Study background: In replicates, RNA from roughly 21,000 or 96,000 naive CD8 cells was divided five ways and four parts were sequenced. Overall study findings and caveats: Amid one million naive cells, spiked Jurkat TCR RNA from one cell was reportedly still detectable. Over 99% of CMV-specific effector molecules, but under 1% of naive ones, were in clones above 20 copies.

Naive CD8 T cells were picked out by sorting for CD8+CD4-CCR7+CD45RA+. TCRdb re-called the PCR reads with MiXCR, one entry per CDR3 protein. The table includes roughly 50,000 distinct CDR3 sequences, around 25% detected once. The sample holds many counts of this clonotype. Its specificity is not known. V lost 5 bases, J lost 6 bases, and 12 bases lay in between. The germline CDR1 and CDR2 sequences are MNHEY and SVGEGT. This CDR3 comprises 13 residues. The sample consisted of naive CD8+ T cells from blood, with Jurkat cell RNA spiked in. The subset here: FACS-sorted CD8+CD4-CCR7+CD45RA+ naive T cells. The source of this sequence is a human donor in good health. Some libraries in this study had Jurkat cell RNA spiked in. This rearrangement joins TRBV6-2 or TRBV6-3 to TRBJ2-3; possible D gene TRBD2, 5 bases. CDR3 region: CASSVLPGDTQYF. For the CDR3, the DNA is TGTGCCAGCAGTGTCTTGCCGGGGGATACGCAGTATTTT.